The 30 T cell receptor beta chains given below trace back to one sample, sequenced in a study of blood T cell repertoires in COVID-19. Here immunoSEQ multiplex PCR was the method, and the copy in TCRdb shows in-frame clones only, minus some. The table records fewer than 250,000 clones, 80% to 90% of them present only once. The material sequenced was peripheral blood. These receptors originate from a man aged 45 to 65 with active or convalescent COVID-19.

The chain couples TRBV7-2 to TRBJ1-5; TRBD1 aligns across 8 bases. The CDR3 is made up of 15 amino acids. The V segment lost 1 base and the J segment 7 bases; nucleotides outside the gene matches: 6. Germline lookup yields CDR1 SGHTA and CDR2 FQGNSA. CDR3 protein: CASSLERQGFQPQHF. In DNA form, the CDR3 reads TGTGCCAGCAGCTTAGAGCGACAGGGGTTCCAGCCCCAGCATTTT.

The V gene is TRBV6-6, the J gene TRBJ2-5, with D maybe TRBD2 (6 bases). Trimming pared 2 bases from V and 5 bases from J, leaving 15 bases between. The length of the CDR3 is 15 residues. Germline lookup yields CDR1 MNHNY and CDR2 SVGAGI (reference sequence). The CDR3 is CASSYGGFEGETQYF. The DNA of the CDR3 is TGTGCCAGCAGTTACGGAGGGTTTGAAGGTGAGACCCAGTACTTC.

The chain's CDR3 is CASSFRQGWSVVPEAFF. In DNA, the CDR3 is TGTGCCAGTAGTTTCCGACAGGGGTGGAGTGTTGTGCCTGAAGCTTTCTTT. V usage is TRBV19 and J usage is TRBJ1-1, with 8 bases identical to TRBD1. The germline CDR1 and CDR2 sequences are LNHDA and SQIVND (reference sequence). The CDR3 is 17 amino acids. J lost 6 bases, V lost 5 bases, and 17 bases had no gene match.

V and J are TRBV5-1 and TRBJ1-3, with 9 positions matching TRBD1. V trimming: 2 bases; J trimming: 3 bases; junction bases outside the gene matches: 6. CDR1 is SGHRS and CDR2 is YFSETQ in the germline V gene. This CDR3 region has 16 residues. The CDR3 DNA sequence: TGCGCCAGCAGCTTACAGGGGGCTCAAGGTGGAAACACCATATATTTT. The encoded protein is CASSLQGAQGGNTIYF.

The chain is built from TRBV11-3 and TRBJ1-5, with a weak D call TRBD1 (6 bases). CDR3 length equals 15 residues. Trimming shortened V by 5 bases and J by 12 bases, and 23 bases separated the two germline ends. The germline V gene has CDR1 SGHNT and CDR2 YENEEA. In DNA, the CDR3 is TGTGCCAGCAGCCTGCCCCCCATTACAGGGTGTCACCAGCATTTT. Translating it yields CASSLPPITGCHQHF. Full variable domain (outside the CDR3, taken from reference TRBV11-3 and TRBJ1-5): EAGVVQSPRYKIIEKKQPVAFWCNPISGHNTLYWYLQNLGQGPELLIRYENEEAVDDSQLPKDRFSAERLKGVDSTLKIQPAELGDSAVYLCASSLPPITGCHQHFGDGTRLSIL.

CDR3 loop: CAWSVLLGETQYF. The CDR3, as DNA: TGTGCCTGGAGTGTACTTCTCGGGGAGACCCAGTACTTC. This chain joins TRBV30 and TRBJ2-5, with no clear D. V lost 0 bases, J lost 5 bases, and 10 bases lay in between. CDR3 size: 13 residues. Germline CDR1 GTSNPN, CDR2 SVGIG (reference sequence).

The J gene is TRBJ2-2, the V gene TRBV21-1; no check of the table's D call, TRBD1, against the DNA was made. TRBV21-1 has pseudogene status. CDR3 length: 16 amino acids. This chain's CDR3 is CASSKVIGTLPGELFF. The CDR3 bases are TGTGCCAGCAGCAAAGTGATAGGGACACTCCCCGGGGAGCTGTTTTTT.

The chain joins TRBV7-9 to TRBJ2-1; 7 bases are shared with TRBD1. The germline CDR1 and CDR2 sequences are SEHNR and FQNEAQ (reference sequence). The CDR3 runs to 15 residues. J was trimmed by 0 bases and V by 5 bases; bases with no gene match: 4. Here the CDR3 reads CASSPGQFSYNEQFF. DNA for the CDR3: TGTGCCAGCAGCCCGGGACAGTTCTCCTACAATGAGCAGTTCTTC.

J is TRBJ1-2 and V is TRBV19, with a possible D match to TRBD1 (5 bases). CDR1 is LNHDA and CDR2 is SQIVND in the germline V gene (reference sequence). The CDR3 totals 13 residues. Between the trimmed V and J ends, which lost 10 bases and 3 bases, there was a span of 15 bases. The CDR3 loop reads CAIRAWGDYGYTF. As DNA, the CDR3 is TGTGCCATCAGAGCCTGGGGGGACTATGGCTACACCTTC.

The gene calls are TRBV18 and TRBJ2-2; 7 positions agree with TRBD1. The germline gives CDR1 KGHSH, CDR2 LQKENI. This CDR3 has 15 residues. V gave up 3 bases and J gave up 4 bases; unmatched junction bases: 5. The CDR3 DNA follows: TGTGCCAGCTCACCCCGACAGGGCCCCACCGGGGAGCTGTTTTTT. This translates into CASSPRQGPTGELFF.

The rearrangement joins TRBV10-3 to TRBJ2-5, with TRBD1 matching over 10 bases. The V gene's germline CDR1 is ENHRY and CDR2 SYGVKD. After removal of 3 bases from V and 4 bases from J, the junction contained 2 bases not matched to a gene. The length of the CDR3 is 14 residues. This chain's CDR3 is CAISDRDRGETQYF. DNA for the CDR3: TGTGCCATCAGTGACCGGGACAGGGGAGAGACCCAGTACTTC.

This clone was picked up one time. The chain employs TRBV7-9 and TRBJ1-1; no definite D call. Germline V gene data show CDR1 as SEHNR and CDR2 as FQNEAQ (reference sequence). V lost 5 bases and J lost 6, with 16 bases in between. CDR3 length equals 14 residues. The DNA for the CDR3 is TGTGCCAGCAGCCTAGGGAGGAGATACTCTGAAGCTTTCTTT. Amino acid sequence: CASSLGRRYSEAFF.

The chain combines TRBV18 with TRBJ2-7; D gene uncertain. The CDR3 runs to 13 residues. CDR1 and CDR2 (germline): KGHSH, LQKENI. Trimming left V 2 bases short and J 8 bases short, with 13 bases between. Here the CDR3 reads CASSPRSPPQQYF. The CDR3, as DNA: TGTGCCAGCTCACCAAGGAGTCCCCCCCAGCAGTACTTC.

As concerns this clone: This sample also contains other DNA sequences that code for the same CDR3. V and J are TRBV3-1 (or the pseudogene TRBV3-2) and TRBJ1-3, with D unclear. Between the trimmed V and J ends, which lost 4 bases and 0 bases, there was a span of 7 bases. Germline lookup yields CDR1 LGHDT and CDR2 YNNKEL (reference sequence). The CDR3 contains 14 residues. CDR3 region: CASSPRDSGNTIYF. The CDR3 coding sequence is TGTGCCAGCAGCCCCCGGGACTCTGGAAACACCATATATTTT.

This clone showed up just a few times. This chain links TRBV6-6 with TRBJ2-3; 10 nucleotides align to TRBD2. Losses at the gene ends were 0 bases for V and 4 bases for J; bases not matched to a gene: 4. The CDR3 is 16 amino acids. CDR1 is MNHNY, CDR2 SVGAGI, per germline (reference sequence). CDR3 nucleotide sequence: TGTGCCAGCAGTTACTCGAGCGGGGGGGCGGCAGATACGCAGTATTTT. Its translation is CASSYSSGGAADTQYF.

The rearrangement uses TRBV7-9 and TRBJ1-2, with a weak D call TRBD1 (5 bases). This CDR3 is built from 12 residues. Trimming shortened V by 8 bases and J by 6 bases, and 13 bases separated the two germline ends. Per germline, CDR1 SEHNR and CDR2 FQNEAQ (reference sequence). The CDR3 DNA is TGTGCCAGCGAAACTGTCAGGGATGGCTACACCTTC. Translated: CASETVRDGYTF.

The chain joins TRBV15 to TRBJ2-5; 8 nucleotides line up with TRBD2. Per germline, CDR1 LNHNV and CDR2 YYDKDF (reference sequence). The CDR3 sequence is 15 residues long. V lost 0 bases, J lost 4 bases, and 4 bases stayed unmatched. The CDR3 sequence: CATSRDSGLGETQYF. CDR3 nucleotide sequence: TGTGCCACCAGCAGAGATTCGGGACTAGGAGAGACCCAGTACTTC.

The rearrangement uses TRBV5-1 and TRBJ2-5; D is undetermined. The germline CDR1 and CDR2 sequences are SGHRS and YFSETQ. V was trimmed by 0 bases and J by 2 bases, leaving 8 bases between them. This CDR3 is 14 amino acids long. The CDR3 here is CASSLESLQETQYF. CDR3 nucleotides: TGCGCCAGCAGCTTGGAATCGTTACAAGAGACCCAGTACTTC.

The chain employs TRBV28 and TRBJ1-3, with D perhaps TRBD1 (5 bases). Germline V gene data show CDR1 as MDHEN and CDR2 as SYDVKM. The CDR3 totals 14 residues. V was shortened by 6 bases and J by 11 bases, with 20 bases between the two germline ends. CDR3 residues: CASSRLRGGTPIYF. In DNA form, the CDR3 reads TGTGCCAGCAGCCGATTAAGGGGAGGCACCCCCATATATTTT.

The V call is TRBV4-2, the J call TRBJ1-2; 8 bases fit TRBD1. Germline CDR1 reads LGHNA; CDR2 reads YNFKEQ. V lost 1 base and J lost 8; bases outside the gene matches: 6. The CDR3 contains 14 residues. CDR3 loop: CASSQARGQGGYTF. The CDR3 coding sequence is TGTGCCAGCAGCCAAGCCAGGGGGCAAGGCGGCTACACCTTC.

CDR3: CASSFGGANYGYTF. CDR3 DNA: TGTGCCAGCAGCTTTGGAGGGGCCAACTATGGCTACACCTTC. The chain links TRBV11-2 to TRBJ1-2, with D possibly being TRBD1 (5 bases). Looked up from germline, CDR1 is SGHAT and CDR2 is FQNNGV. The V gene lost 3 bases and the J gene lost 2 bases, with 10 bases spanning the gap. The CDR3 loop spans 14 amino acids.

The chain recombines TRBV3-1 (or the pseudogene TRBV3-2) with TRBJ1-4; weak D call: TRBD1 (5 bases). The V and J ends lost 9 bases and 6 bases respectively, with 11 bases between them. The CDR3 has 12 amino acids. Germline V gene sequence: CDR1 LGHDT, CDR2 YNNKEL (reference sequence). The CDR3 bases are TGTGCCAGTGGGGGGGGTGATGAAAAACTGTTTTTT. Protein: CASGGGDEKLFF.

The genes are TRBV9 and TRBJ2-7; tentatively, D is TRBD2 (6 bases). The CDR3 runs to 13 residues. The germline V and J ends were trimmed by 3 bases and 0 bases, with 7 bases remaining between them. Germline CDR1 SGDLS, CDR2 YYNGEE. This chain's CDR3 is CASSAGSSYEQYF. In DNA, the CDR3 is TGTGCCAGCAGCGCCGGGAGCTCCTACGAGCAGTACTTC.

The J gene is TRBJ2-7, the V gene TRBV4-3; 12 positions match TRBD2. The CDR3 contains 17 residues. V dropped 3 bases and J dropped 4; count of bases not matched to a gene: 10. CDR1 and CDR2 from the germline V gene are LGHNA and YSLEER. CDR3 amino acids: CASSHSLTSGGEYEQYF. Written as DNA, the CDR3 is TGCGCCAGCAGCCATTCCTTGACTAGCGGGGGAGAGTACGAGCAGTACTTC.

This clone has a single count. The chain recombines TRBV28 with TRBJ2-1; 11 bases are shared with TRBD2. The CDR3 is made up of 17 amino acids. The J segment lost 3 bases and the V segment lost 4 bases, leaving 8 bases of the junction unmatched. Germline V gives CDR1 MDHEN, CDR2 SYDVKM. For the CDR3, the DNA is TGTGCCAGCAGTTCGATACTAGCGGGAGTGGACTACAATGAGCAGTTCTTC. It translates to CASSSILAGVDYNEQFF.

The J gene is TRBJ1-2, the V gene TRBV27; D gene unclear. V was pared by 0 bases and J by 8 bases, with 13 bases between. The CDR3 has 14 residues. Germline CDR1 and CDR2: MNHEY and SMNVEV (reference sequence). CDR3 sequence reads: CASSLSRLGGGYTF. CDR3 DNA sequence: TGTGCCAGCAGTTTATCCCGATTAGGCGGGGGCTACACCTTC.

This chain uses TRBV5-1 with TRBJ2-5, with 7 bases fitting TRBD2. The CDR3 is 14 amino acids. Per germline, CDR1 SGHRS and CDR2 YFSETQ. The V and J ends lost 4 bases and 2 bases, in that order; junction bases with no gene match: 5. CDR3 region: CASSHQRGQETQYF. As DNA, the CDR3 is TGCGCCAGCAGCCACCAGCGGGGTCAAGAGACCCAGTACTTC.

The chain is built from TRBV2 and TRBJ1-2, with 7 bases matching TRBD1. Germline loops: CDR1 SNHLY, CDR2 FYNNEI. The CDR3 runs to 15 residues. J lost 13 bases, V lost 0 bases, and 14 bases had no gene match. The CDR3 loop is CASSEARGGRNTGTF. CDR3 sequence (DNA): TGTGCCAGCAGTGAAGCGCGAGGGGGCCGAAATACCGGCACCTTC.

This chain links TRBV12-3 or TRBV12-4 with TRBJ2-5, with D uncertain. V was cut by 4 bases and J by 5 bases, with 8 bases left in between. The CDR3 spans 12 residues. CDR3 nucleotides: TGTGCCAGCAGTTCGGTGCGGGAGACCCAGTACTTC. Its protein product is CASSSVRETQYF.

The chain links TRBV5-6 to TRBJ1-2; the match to TRBD1 covers 8 bases. Germline V gives CDR1 SGHDT, CDR2 YYEEEE. Germline trimming cut 4 bases from V and 3 bases from J; bases unmatched to any gene: 8. The CDR3 covers 15 residues. The CDR3 reads CASSPSDRVHYGYTF. In nucleotides, the CDR3 is TGTGCCAGCAGCCCATCGGACAGGGTCCACTATGGCTACACCTTC. Combining the CDR3 with reference TRBV5-6 and TRBJ1-2 gives the whole variable domain DAGVTQSPTHLIKTRGQQVTLRCSPKSGHDTVSWYQQALGQGPQFIFQYYEEEERQRGNFPDRFSGHQFPNYSSELNVNALLLGDSALYLCASSPSDRVHYGYTFGSGTRLTVV.